This T cell receptor beta chain derives from a study of blood T cell repertoires in COVID-19. Study in general: From T cells, B-cell-depleted T cells, or PBMCs came the material, which was cDNA or gDNA.

Germline-derived CDR1 and CDR2 are SNHLY and FYNNEI. After removal of 11 bases from V and 0 bases from J, the junction contained 6 bases not matched to a gene. The length of the CDR3 is 13 residues. Authors' processing steps: Reference gene primer amplification gave nucleated cell count estimates. TCRdb's table, derived via immunoSEQ multiplex PCR, lists solely in-frame clones and lacks some. V, J and clone size are taken as reported in that table, and D and trimming were inferred from the DNA itself. The sample shows about 390,000 clones, around nine tenths of them seen only once. Self-reported history from a screening survey and questionnaire set each donor's cohort. Donors of Cohort 3 who recovered were those that had two negative PCRs, clearance, or symptom resolution.

The material sequenced was PBMCs or T cells enriched from blood (not recorded which). The chain is built from TRBV2 and TRBJ1-1; 7 bases line up with TRBD1. This TCR came from a woman between 45 and 60 years old who had recovered from COVID-19. As DNA, the CDR3 is TGTGCCGTCCGCAGGGGGATGAACACTGAAGCTTTCTTT. This gives the protein CAVRRGMNTEAFF. The whole variable domain, remainder taken from reference TRBV2 and TRBJ1-1, is EPEVTQTPSHQVTQMGQEVILRCVPISNHLYFYWYRQILGQKVEFLVSFYNNEISEKSEIFDDQFSVERPDGSNFTLKIRSTKLEDSAMYFCAVRRGMNTEAFFGQGTRLTVV.